This TCR beta chain is drawn from a study of blood T cell repertoires in COVID-19. The protocol was immunoSEQ multiplex PCR, while the TCRdb copy is restricted to in-frame clones and leaves out a portion. The sample yields approximately 75,000 clones, 75% to 90% seen once. The CDR3 extends over 15 amino acids. V gave up 2 bases and J gave up 0 bases; unmatched junction bases: 3. CDR1 and CDR2 from the germline V gene are SGHVS and FQNEAQ. The receptor's source is a man older than 75 with COVID-19, enrolled during active disease. Sequencing was performed on peripheral blood. The chain is built from TRBV7-8 and TRBJ2-7, with 8 bases that match TRBD2. Written as DNA, the CDR3 is TGTGCCAGCAGCTTATGGAGCGGGGGCTCCTACGAGCAGTACTTC. It codes for CASSLWSGGSYEQYF.